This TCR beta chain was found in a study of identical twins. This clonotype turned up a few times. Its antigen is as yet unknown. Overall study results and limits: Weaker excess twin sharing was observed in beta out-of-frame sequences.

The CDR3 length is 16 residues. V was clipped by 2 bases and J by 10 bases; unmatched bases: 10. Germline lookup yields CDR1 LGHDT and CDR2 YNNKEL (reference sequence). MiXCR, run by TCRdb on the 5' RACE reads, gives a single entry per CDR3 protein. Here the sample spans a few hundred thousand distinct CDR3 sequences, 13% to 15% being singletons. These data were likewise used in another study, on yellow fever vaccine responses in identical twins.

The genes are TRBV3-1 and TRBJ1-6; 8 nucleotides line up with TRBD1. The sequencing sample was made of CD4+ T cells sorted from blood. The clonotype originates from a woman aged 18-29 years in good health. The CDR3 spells CASSQSGTGERSPLHF. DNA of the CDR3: TGTGCCAGCAGCCAATCCGGGACAGGAGAACGATCACCCCTCCACTTT.